This TCR beta chain emerged from a study of shared clonotypes between healthy human individuals. Study background: In total, the donors were two women and a few men aged 18 to 49. Study results and caveats: The low donor count limited represented genetic and exposure-history diversity. The study sampled only blood, and tissue repertoires likely differ.

Healthy and HIV-negative, the adult donors had no recent acute infections or vaccinations. Using immunoSEQ multiplex PCR, the repertoire was profiled, and TCRdb retains in-frame clones only, with some absent. Here the sample spans 490,000 or so clones, over 65% being singletons. In the case of this clone: The antigen is not known.

The CDR3 is 15 amino acids. The germline V gene encodes CDR1 SGDLS and CDR2 YYNGEE. V was pared by 0 bases and J by 6 bases, with 2 bases of the junction left unmatched. The specimen was PBMCs. The origin of this receptor is a woman aged 40 to 55 in good health. Some clones in this sample may be carry-over from other donors' samples. V gene TRBV9 combines with J gene TRBJ1-4; 10 bases are shared with TRBD1. The CDR3 here is CASSVDGTGDEKLFF. The CDR3, as DNA: TGTGCCAGCAGCGTAGATGGGACAGGGGATGAAAAACTGTTTTTT.